The clone carrying this T cell receptor (beta chain) was seen just once. Its antigen remains unknown. With 2 bases clipped from V and 7 bases from J, the junction kept 5 bases outside the gene matches. The CDR3 loop spans 14 amino acids. CDR1 SNHLY and CDR2 FYNNEI come from the germline V gene. The data stem from a study of cytomegalovirus exposure and HLA in healthy donors. Study findings and constraints: Associated with cytomegalovirus, according to the listing, were 150 to 200 TCR beta chains. CMV antigen specificity of a few CMV-associated chains was confirmed in vitro.

The donors were in the 120-subject validation cohort, distinct from the roughly 700-subject first cohort. Some clones are missing from TCRdb's copy, which holds only in-frame ones; the method was immunoSEQ multiplex PCR. The sample records about 160,000 clones, just under 85% being singletons. The chain has TRBV2 and TRBJ1-5; 7 bases line up with TRBD1. This TCR was recovered from a man younger than 40 in good health and CMV-seropositive. The sample was PBMCs. The CDR3 region is CASSEQGGPQPQHF. The CDR3 DNA reads as TGTGCCAGCAGTGAACAGGGGGGCCCACAGCCCCAGCATTTT.